The 20 T cell receptor beta chains below all came from one sample that was sequenced in a study of T cell responses to AZD1222 COVID-19 vaccine. Data came from immunoSEQ multiplex PCR; TCRdb stores just in-frame clones and leaves some out. Here the sample spans 100,000 to 150,000 clones, about 90% being singletons. The sample here was peripheral blood, taken on day 0 of AZD1222 vaccination. Every receptor here comes from an adult in good health.

The chain has TRBV2 and TRBJ2-1; 12 bases agree with TRBD2. This CDR3 is 15 amino acids long. V shed 6 bases and J 4 bases; nucleotides not matched to a gene: 4. Per the germline V gene, CDR1 is SNHLY and CDR2 is FYNNEI. The CDR3 reads CASSSLAGGYNEQFF. The CDR3 DNA reads as TGTGCCAGCAGCTCCCTAGCGGGAGGGTACAATGAGCAGTTCTTC. The variable domain in full, with the rest retrieved from reference TRBV2 and TRBJ2-1, is EPEVTQTPSHQVTQMGQEVILRCVPISNHLYFYWYRQILGQKVEFLVSFYNNEISEKSEIFDDQFSVERPDGSNFTLKIRSTKLEDSAMYFCASSSLAGGYNEQFFGPGTRLTVL.

This chain joins TRBV7-6 and TRBJ1-1, with 10 bases matching TRBD1. Germline V gene sequence: CDR1 SGHVS, CDR2 FNYEAQ. After removal of 1 base from V and 1 base from J, the junction contained 12 bases not matched to a gene. This CDR3 is built from 19 residues. The CDR3 protein is CASSLVARQGAWENTEAFF. In DNA form, the CDR3 reads TGTGCCAGCAGCTTAGTTGCCAGACAGGGGGCATGGGAGAACACTGAAGCTTTCTTT.

This chain connects TRBV28 to TRBJ2-7; 8 nucleotides match TRBD2. J lost 1 base, V lost 5 bases, and 7 bases had no gene match. CDR3 size: 15 residues. Germline CDR1 and CDR2: MDHEN and SYDVKM. CDR3 sequence: CASSSGGGRSYEQYF. In DNA, the CDR3 is TGTGCCAGCAGTAGTGGCGGGGGGCGATCCTACGAGCAGTACTTC.

As for this clone: The same CDR3 arises from other DNA sequences in this sample as well. The gene calls are TRBV7-6 and TRBJ2-6; the D is unclear. This CDR3 is built from 15 residues. Trimming took off 1 base at V and 1 base at J, with 5 bases between the two ends. CDR1 is SGHVS and CDR2 is FNYEAQ in the germline V gene. The CDR3 sequence: CASSLGQSGANVLTF. DNA of the CDR3: TGTGCCAGCAGCTTAGGACAATCTGGGGCCAACGTCCTGACTTTC.

The chain recombines TRBV4-3 with TRBJ1-4; D ambiguous. This CDR3 has 16 residues. The ends were cut back, 0 bases at V and 2 bases at J, with 10 bases in the middle. Germline V gene lookup returns CDR1 LGHNA and CDR2 YSLEER. In nucleotides, the CDR3 is TGCGCCAGCAGCCAAGACCCCGTTGGTACTAATGAAAAACTGTTTTTT. It is translated as CASSQDPVGTNEKLFF.

The chain links TRBV27 to TRBJ1-2; 10 positions match TRBD1. Germline CDR1 is MNHEY and CDR2 is SMNVEV (reference sequence). CDR3 length: 15 residues. V was clipped by 0 bases and J by 3 bases; unmatched bases: 1. The CDR3 nucleotides read TGTGCCAGCAGTTTATCGGGGACAGGGGACTATGGCTACACCTTC. Translated: CASSLSGTGDYGYTF.

The chain links TRBV27 to TRBJ1-2; 10 bases line up with TRBD1. Trimming cost V 6 bases and J 6 bases; bases outside gene matches: 4. CDR3 size: 13 residues. From germline, CDR1 is MNHEY and CDR2 SMNVEV (reference sequence). As DNA, the CDR3 is TGTGCCAGCAGGGTGACAGGGGGCGATGGCTACACCTTC. It specifies CASRVTGGDGYTF.

The rearrangement uses TRBV6-5 and TRBJ2-7, with 11 bases lining up with TRBD1. Germline trimming cut 5 bases from V and 6 bases from J; bases unmatched to any gene: 6. The length of the CDR3 is 14 residues. CDR1 and CDR2 (germline): MNHEY, SVGAGI. The CDR3 protein is CASSRTGGFSEQYF. CDR3 sequence (DNA): TGTGCCAGCAGTCGGACAGGGGGCTTCTCCGAGCAGTACTTC.

The chain combines TRBV5-1 with TRBJ2-2; D possibly corresponds to TRBD1 (5 bases). Looked up from germline, CDR1 is SGHRS and CDR2 is YFSETQ. V was pared by 1 base and J by 5 bases, with 15 bases between. The CDR3 has 16 residues. The CDR3 bases are TGCGCCAGCAGCTTGCGACAGTTAACACAAACCGGGGAGCTGTTTTTT. Its protein product is CASSLRQLTQTGELFF.

On this clone itself: The identical CDR3 is also encoded by other nucleotide sequences in the sample. The rearrangement links TRBV19 to TRBJ2-1; tentatively, D is TRBD1 (6 bases). CDR1 is LNHDA and CDR2 is SQIVND in the germline V gene (reference sequence). This CDR3 comprises 13 residues. Trimming removed 3 bases from V and 4 bases from J, with 7 bases in between. The CDR3 DNA sequence: TGTGCCAGTAGTATCAGGGGTTACAATGAGCAGTTCTTC. Amino acids: CASSIRGYNEQFF.

Here the CDR3 DNA reads TGTGCCAGCAGAACGGCCGCTAACACTGAAGCTTTCTTT. Protein: CASRTAANTEAFF. This rearrangement joins TRBV6-5 to TRBJ1-1; no reliable D call. The germline V gene encodes CDR1 MNHEY and CDR2 SVGAGI. The V end was cut by 6 bases, the J end by 2 bases, with 10 bases between. The CDR3 covers 13 residues.

This clone was observed once. CDR3 sequence: CASSLGTFNSPLHF. The CDR3 bases are TGTGCCAGCAGCTTGGGGACATTTAATTCACCCCTCCACTTT. The rearrangement joins TRBV5-4 to TRBJ1-6, with D tentatively TRBD1 (5 bases). Looked up from germline, CDR1 is SGHNT and CDR2 is YYREEE (reference sequence). V dropped 0 bases and J dropped 6 bases, with 7 bases sitting between them. There are 14 residues in the CDR3.

The chain employs TRBV7-2 and TRBJ2-3, with 9 bases lining up with TRBD1. The germline V gene encodes CDR1 SGHTA and CDR2 FQGNSA. V dropped 4 bases and J dropped 0; count of bases not matched to a gene: 5. The CDR3 consists of 16 residues. The CDR3 loop reads CASSSRQGGSTDTQYF. The CDR3 region has the DNA TGTGCCAGCAGCTCTAGACAGGGGGGTAGCACAGATACGCAGTATTTT.

The chain is built from TRBV7-6 and TRBJ2-3; 12 bases match TRBD2. The J segment lost 1 base and the V segment lost 5 bases, leaving 7 bases of the junction unmatched. CDR1 and CDR2 from the germline V gene are SGHVS and FNYEAQ. CDR3 length: 17 amino acids. The CDR3 here is CASSLRLAGEGTDTQYF. The CDR3 nucleotides read TGTGCCAGCAGCCTTAGACTAGCGGGGGAGGGCACAGATACGCAGTATTTT.

V is TRBV24-1 and J is TRBJ1-2; no definite D call. The ends were cut back, 3 bases at V and 2 bases at J, with 18 bases in the middle. This CDR3 comprises 17 residues. Germline CDR1 is KGHDR and CDR2 is SFDVKD. The CDR3: CATSDMVGPGPNYGYTF. The CDR3 DNA reads TGTGCCACCAGTGATATGGTAGGACCTGGCCCAAACTATGGCTACACCTTC.

The rearrangement joins TRBV11-3 to TRBJ2-3; 14 bases are shared with TRBD2. The CDR3 loop spans 16 amino acids. The junction had 4 bases not matched to a gene; V was cut back by 4 bases and J by 4 bases. Germline CDR1 SGHNT, CDR2 YENEEA. The CDR3 reads CASSWGTSGSSDTQYF. The CDR3 nucleotides are TGTGCCAGCAGCTGGGGGACTAGCGGGAGTTCAGATACGCAGTATTTT.

V is TRBV6-1 and J is TRBJ1-4, with D perhaps TRBD1 (5 bases). CDR1 is MNHNS and CDR2 is SASEGT in the germline V gene. This CDR3 is built from 14 residues. V lost 1 base and J 7 bases, leaving 10 bases between the germline ends. This chain's CDR3 is CASSEGNRSEKLFF. The CDR3, as DNA: TGTGCCAGCAGTGAAGGAAACAGGAGTGAAAAACTGTTTTTT.

The chain combines TRBV6-6 with TRBJ1-1; TRBD1 is a possible D gene (6 bases). The germline V gene has CDR1 MNHNY and CDR2 SVGAGI (reference sequence). Trimming left V 6 bases short and J 11 bases short, with 13 bases between. CDR3 size: 11 residues. CDR3 sequence (DNA): TGTGCCAGCAGCATACAGGGTGCGGCTTTCTTT. This codes for CASSIQGAAFF.

The chain joins TRBV5-5 to TRBJ1-5; D gene unclear. CDR1 is SGHKS and CDR2 is YYEKEE in the germline V gene (reference sequence). Deletions cut 2 bases from V and 7 bases from J, with 7 bases between. The CDR3 is 12 residues long. CDR3: CASSFFGQPQHF. Here the CDR3 DNA reads TGTGCCAGCAGCTTTTTTGGACAGCCCCAGCATTTT.

The rearrangement uses TRBV7-2 and TRBJ1-4; maybe TRBD1 (5 bases). The CDR3 spans 15 residues. Germline lookup yields CDR1 SGHTA and CDR2 FQGNSA. V was shortened by 2 bases and J by 6 bases, with 13 bases between the two germline ends. The CDR3 region is CASSLRGRADEKLFF. The CDR3, as DNA: TGTGCCAGCAGCTTACGGGGCAGGGCGGATGAAAAACTGTTTTTT. Based on the CDR3 plus reference TRBV7-2 and TRBJ1-4, the full variable domain is GAGVSQSPSNKVTEKGKDVELRCDPISGHTALYWYRQSLGQGLEFLIYFQGNSAPDKSGLPSDRFSAERTGGSVSTLTIQRTQQEDSAVYLCASSLRGRADEKLFFGSGTQLSVL.